This T cell receptor beta chain was identified during a study of blood T cell repertoires in COVID-19. Measured with immunoSEQ multiplex PCR; TCRdb has only the in-frame clones, and not every one. Of around 280,000 clones listed, roughly 90% are singletons. This CDR3 region has 13 residues. Germline V gives CDR1 SGHVS, CDR2 FQNEAQ. Regarding this clone: A read error may produce the germline difference seen at one junction end. Other DNA sequences in the sample encode the same CDR3.

The sequenced material came from peripheral blood. The source is a woman in her 30s with COVID-19, enrolled during active disease. This sequence joins TRBV7-8 and TRBJ2-7, with D possibly being TRBD1 (6 bases). For the CDR3, the DNA is TGCGCCAGCAGCTTACGGGACAACTACGAGCAGTACTTC. Its translation: CASSLRDNYEQYF.